One sample yielded the 10 T cell receptor beta chains listed below, sequenced in a study of regulatory T cells in long-lasting Graves disease. In building TCR beta libraries, iRepertoire HTBI primers were used together with Arm-PCR of CDR3 regions. A single record per CDR3 protein comes from TCRdb applying MiXCR to the multiplex PCR reads. Altogether 400,000 to 500,000 distinct CDR3 sequences are present, less than 20% being singletons, with the ten largest covering around a quarter. The time point is: newly diagnosed GD, antithyroid drugs for less than 3 months. Extracted PBMC RNA gave rise to the TCR library. Another study also made use of these data, one on T cells in Graves' hyperthyroidism and ophthalmopathy.

Sequenced here: peripheral blood mononuclear cells (PBMCs), sampled at new diagnosis, from a patient treated with antithyroid drugs. Receptors originate from a woman between 18 and 30 years old with Graves disease.

CDR3 nucleotides: TGCGCCAGCAGCTTTCGGACAGGAAGCAACCAAGAGACCCAGTACTTC. Its translation is CASSFRTGSNQETQYF. The chain joins TRBV5-1 to TRBJ2-5; TRBD1 matches at 7 bases. There are 16 residues in the CDR3. CDR1 is SGHRS, CDR2 YFSETQ, per germline. With 2 bases clipped from V and 0 bases from J, the junction kept 7 bases outside the gene matches.

This clonotype was recorded many times. The chain has TRBV9 and TRBJ2-1, with 11 positions matching TRBD2. There are 17 residues in the CDR3. Germline values: CDR1 SGDLS, CDR2 YYNGEE. V lost 1 base to trimming and J lost 4 bases; unmatched junction nucleotides: 7. The CDR3 here is CASSVYSTSGAYNEQFF. The CDR3 bases are TGTGCCAGCAGCGTATATTCGACTAGCGGGGCTTACAATGAGCAGTTCTTC. Supplemented by reference TRBV9 and TRBJ2-1, the full variable domain reads DSGVTQTPKHLITATGQRVTLRCSPRSGDLSVYWYQQSLDQGLQFLIQYYNGEERAKGNILERFSAQQFPDLHSELNLSSLELGDSALYFCASSVYSTSGAYNEQFFGPGTRLTVL.

This clonotype was detected only a few times. The rearrangement joins TRBV7-2 to TRBJ2-7; perhaps TRBD2 as D (7 bases). The CDR3 length is 14 residues. V shed 5 bases and J shed 2 bases, with 13 bases lying between them. Per the germline V gene, CDR1 is SGHTA and CDR2 is FQGNSA. The CDR3 here is CASSRGGVTYEQYF. The DNA for the CDR3 is TGTGCCAGCAGCCGAGGGGGGGTAACCTACGAGCAGTACTTC.

V gene TRBV10-2 combines with J gene TRBJ1-2; tentative D call: TRBD1 (6 bases). The CDR3 length is 13 residues. Trimming removed 6 bases from V and 10 bases from J, with 18 bases in between. CDR1 WSHSY and CDR2 SAAADI come from the germline V gene. Written as DNA, the CDR3 is TGCGCCAGCAGCGGGACATCTAACTATAACTACACCTTC. Amino acids: CASSGTSNYNYTF.

This clonotype was detected ten times or more. The chain combines TRBV12-3 or TRBV12-4 with TRBJ1-5; no firm D call. The CDR3 is 12 amino acids. Trimming removed 3 bases from V and 3 bases from J, with 3 bases in between. CDR3 amino acids: CASSFVNQPQHF. In DNA form, the CDR3 reads TGTGCCAGCAGTTTCGTCAATCAGCCCCAGCATTTT.

V gene TRBV5-5 combines with J gene TRBJ2-6; unclear D gene. V shed 0 bases and J shed 4 bases, with 8 bases lying between them. Germline values: CDR1 SGHKS, CDR2 YYEKEE (reference sequence). The CDR3 length is 15 residues. The CDR3 region is CASSLAAKGANVLTF. CDR3 DNA sequence: TGTGCCAGCAGCTTGGCAGCGAAAGGGGCCAACGTCCTGACTTTC.

Only a few counts were recorded for this clonotype. The chain joins TRBV6-2 or TRBV6-3 to TRBJ1-5; the D gene is possibly TRBD1 (6 bases). The CDR3 spans 14 residues. The V gene lost 3 bases and the J gene lost 3 bases, with 9 bases spanning the gap. Germline CDR1 is MNHEY and CDR2 is SVGEGT. Here the CDR3 reads CASSYQGPNQPQHF. The DNA of the CDR3 is TGTGCCAGCAGTTATCAGGGGCCCAATCAGCCCCAGCATTTT.

This clonotype has ten or more counts. The rearrangement joins TRBV24-1 to TRBJ2-1; TRBD2 matches 8 bases. CDR1 KGHDR and CDR2 SFDVKD come from the germline V gene. V trimming: 0 bases; J trimming: 10 bases; junction bases outside the gene matches: 7. This CDR3 region has 15 residues. The chain's CDR3 is CATSDLPGGPTEQFF. CDR3 coding DNA: TGTGCCACCAGTGATTTGCCGGGAGGGCCAACCGAGCAGTTCTTC.

This clonotype was seen many times. V and J are TRBV28 and TRBJ2-7, with D perhaps TRBD1 (6 bases). V lost 6 bases and J 2 bases, leaving 8 bases between the germline ends. In germline, CDR1 is MDHEN, CDR2 SYDVKM. The CDR3 is made up of 12 amino acids. The CDR3 is CASRGTPYEQYF. The CDR3 DNA reads as TGTGCCAGCAGGGGGACACCCTACGAGCAGTACTTC.

This clonotype has only a few counts. V gene TRBV6-1 combines with J gene TRBJ2-7; a weak D match, TRBD1 (5 bases). The CDR3 has 15 amino acids. The V end lost 6 bases, the J end lost 2 bases, and 17 bases lay between the germline ends. Germline CDR1 reads MNHNS; CDR2 reads SASEGT. In DNA form, the CDR3 reads TGTGCCAGCAGACGACCAGGGATGGGAACCTACGAGCAGTACTTC. Translation: CASRRPGMGTYEQYF.